This T cell receptor (beta chain) was observed in a study of blood T cell repertoires in COVID-19. Study overall: From T cells, B-cell-depleted T cells, or PBMCs came the material, which was cDNA or gDNA.

In the study's own analysis: Counts of nucleated cells, estimated from reference gene primer amplification, were obtained. TCRdb's copy holds only in-frame clones and misses some; the assay was immunoSEQ multiplex PCR. Clone size and the V and J calls come from that table; the DNA yielded D and trimming. Of 200,000 to 250,000 clones in the sample, approximately 91% were seen once. The CDR3 sequence is 17 residues long. The V end lost 0 bases, the J end lost 2 bases, and 17 bases lay between the germline ends. CDR1 and CDR2 (germline): SGHNT, YYREEE (reference sequence). This TCR came from a man aged 50-60 years with COVID-19, enrolled during active disease. Sequencing was carried out using peripheral blood. The V gene is TRBV5-4, the J gene TRBJ1-2, with a tentative D call TRBD1 (5 bases). The CDR3 loop reads CASSLEVGARENYGYTF. In nucleotides, the CDR3 is TGTGCCAGCAGCTTGGAGGTAGGGGCCAGGGAAAACTATGGCTACACCTTC.